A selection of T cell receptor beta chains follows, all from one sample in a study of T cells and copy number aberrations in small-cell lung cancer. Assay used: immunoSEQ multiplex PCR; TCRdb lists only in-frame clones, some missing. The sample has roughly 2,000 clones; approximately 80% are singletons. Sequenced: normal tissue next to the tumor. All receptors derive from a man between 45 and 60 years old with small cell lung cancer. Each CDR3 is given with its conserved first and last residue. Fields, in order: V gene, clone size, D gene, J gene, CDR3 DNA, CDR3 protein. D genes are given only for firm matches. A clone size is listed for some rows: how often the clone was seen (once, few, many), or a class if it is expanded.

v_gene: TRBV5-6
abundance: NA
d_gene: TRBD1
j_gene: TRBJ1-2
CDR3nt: TGTGCCAGCAGTAGACAGGGTGCCTATGGCTACACCTTC
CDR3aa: CASSRQGAYGYTF

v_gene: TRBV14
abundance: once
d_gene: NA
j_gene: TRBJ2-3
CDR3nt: TGTGCCAGCAGCCCCAACACCGCCATGACAAGCACAGATACGCAGTATTTT
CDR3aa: CASSPNTAMTSTDTQYF

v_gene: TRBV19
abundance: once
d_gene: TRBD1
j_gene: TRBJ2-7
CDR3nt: TGTGCCAGTAGTATAGATCTCCGGGACAGGGGTTCCGAGCAGTACTTC
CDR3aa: CASSIDLRDRGSEQYF

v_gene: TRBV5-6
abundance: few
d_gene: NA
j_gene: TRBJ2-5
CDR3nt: TGTGCCAGCAGCTTGGAACTAGAAGAGACCCAGTACTTC
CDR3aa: CASSLELEETQYF

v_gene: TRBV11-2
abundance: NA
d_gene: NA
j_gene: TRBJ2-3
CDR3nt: TGTGCCAGCACCCAACTACGGGATACGCAGTATTTT
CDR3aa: CASTQLRDTQYF

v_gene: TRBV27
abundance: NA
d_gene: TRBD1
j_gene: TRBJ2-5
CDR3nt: TGTGCCAGCAGAGACAACAGGGGGCTTCGGGAGACCCAGTACTTC
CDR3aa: CASRDNRGLRETQYF

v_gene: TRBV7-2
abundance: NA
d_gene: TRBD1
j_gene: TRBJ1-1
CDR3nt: TGTGCCAGCAGCTTATACGCAGGGGGCACTGAAGCTTTCTTT
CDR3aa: CASSLYAGGTEAFF

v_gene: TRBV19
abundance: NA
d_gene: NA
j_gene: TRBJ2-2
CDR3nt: TGTGCCAGTATAACCCGTTTGGGAGAGGGTCTCACCGGGGAGCTGTTTTTT
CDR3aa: CASITRLGEGLTGELFF

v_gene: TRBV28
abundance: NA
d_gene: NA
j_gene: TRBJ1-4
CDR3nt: TGTGCCAGCAGTTTATCCCAAACTAATGAAAAACTGTTTTTT
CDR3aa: CASSLSQTNEKLFF

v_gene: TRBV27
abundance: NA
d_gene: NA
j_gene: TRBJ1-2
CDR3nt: TGTGCCAGCACTAACGGATATGGCTACACCTTC
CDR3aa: CASTNGYGYTF

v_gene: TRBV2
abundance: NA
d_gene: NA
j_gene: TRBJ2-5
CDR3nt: TGTGCCAGCAGTGTGAGACGGATGGGGGAGACCCAGTACTTC
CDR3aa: CASSVRRMGETQYF

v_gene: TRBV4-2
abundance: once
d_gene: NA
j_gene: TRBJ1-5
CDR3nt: TGTGCCAGCAGTCTACTTCGGGACAGCAATCAGCCCCAGCATTTT
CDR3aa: CASSLLRDSNQPQHF

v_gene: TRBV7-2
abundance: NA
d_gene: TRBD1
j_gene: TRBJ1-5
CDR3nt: TGTGCCAGCAGCCCAAGAAGGGGGCAAAGCAATCAGCCCCAGCATTTT
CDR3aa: CASSPRRGQSNQPQHF

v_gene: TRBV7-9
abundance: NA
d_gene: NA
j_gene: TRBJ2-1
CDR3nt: TGTGCCAGCAGCTTAAGCGAGGTAGACGAACAGTTCTTC
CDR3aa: CASSLSEVDEQFF

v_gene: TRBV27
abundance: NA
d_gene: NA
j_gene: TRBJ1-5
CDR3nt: TGTGCCAGCAGTCCAACCCGCGGTCAGCCCCAGCATTTT
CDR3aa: CASSPTRGQPQHF

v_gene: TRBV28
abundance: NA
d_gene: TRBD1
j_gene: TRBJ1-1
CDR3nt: TGTGCCAGCAGTTTAGGGGTAGGGGACAGGGCCTCATTGGGGGCTTTCTTT
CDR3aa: CASSLGVGDRASLGAFF

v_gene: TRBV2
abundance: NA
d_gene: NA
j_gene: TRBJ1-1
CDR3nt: TGTGCCAGCAGTGACCTCCGGGGTGAGGTCGGAGCTTTCTTT
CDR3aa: CASSDLRGEVGAFF

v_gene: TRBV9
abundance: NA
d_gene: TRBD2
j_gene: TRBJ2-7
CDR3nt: TGTGCCAGCAGCGCCGATCTAGCGGGAATCAGCGAGCAGTACTTC
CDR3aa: CASSADLAGISEQYF

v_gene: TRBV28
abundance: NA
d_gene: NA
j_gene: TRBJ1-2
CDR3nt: TGTGCCAGCAGGCCAAACAGTAACTATGGCTACACCTTC
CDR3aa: CASRPNSNYGYTF

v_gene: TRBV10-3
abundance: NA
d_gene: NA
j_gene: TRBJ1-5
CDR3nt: TGTGCCGCCTCGGTCGGGGGCAGCAATCAGCCCCAGCATTTT
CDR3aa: CAASVGGSNQPQHF

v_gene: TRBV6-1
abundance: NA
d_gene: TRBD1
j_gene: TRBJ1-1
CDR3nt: TGTGCCGAAGGACAGGGGGGTCTTACGAACACTGAAGCTTTCTTT
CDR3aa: CAEGQGGLTNTEAFF

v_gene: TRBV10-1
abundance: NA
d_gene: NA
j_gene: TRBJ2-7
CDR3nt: TGCGCCAGCAGTGCGGGGGCCACTGTCGAGCAGTACTTC
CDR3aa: CASSAGATVEQYF

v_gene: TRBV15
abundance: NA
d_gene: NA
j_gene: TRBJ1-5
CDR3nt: TGTGCCACCAGTGTGAATGTGGGCAATCAGCCCCAGCATTTT
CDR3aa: CATSVNVGNQPQHF

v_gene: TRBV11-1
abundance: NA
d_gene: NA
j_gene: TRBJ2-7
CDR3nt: TGTGCCAGCAGCTTCGATGTGAGGGACCCCCATGTCTTC
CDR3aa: CASSFDVRDPHVF

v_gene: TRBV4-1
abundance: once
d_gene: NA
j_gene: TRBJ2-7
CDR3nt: TGCGCCAGCAGCCCGGGACGGAACTACGAGCAGTACTTC
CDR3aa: CASSPGRNYEQYF

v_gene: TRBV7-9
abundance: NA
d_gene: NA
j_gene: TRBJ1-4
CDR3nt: TGTGCCAGCAGCTTACTACTCACAACTAATGAAAAACTGTTTTTT
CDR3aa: CASSLLLTTNEKLFF

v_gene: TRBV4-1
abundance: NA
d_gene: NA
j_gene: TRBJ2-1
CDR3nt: TGCGCCAGCAGCCCTGTTTTGGGGAGCTCCTACAATGAGCAGTTCTTC
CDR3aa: CASSPVLGSSYNEQFF

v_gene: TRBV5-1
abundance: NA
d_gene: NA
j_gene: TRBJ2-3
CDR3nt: TGCGCCAGCACTAACCGGGTGGGGTTGAATACGCAGTATTTT
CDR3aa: CASTNRVGLNTQYF

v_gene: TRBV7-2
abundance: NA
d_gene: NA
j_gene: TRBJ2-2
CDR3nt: TGTGCCAGCAGCTTATGGTCAGGGAGTGCCGGGGAGCTGTTTTTT
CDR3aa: CASSLWSGSAGELFF

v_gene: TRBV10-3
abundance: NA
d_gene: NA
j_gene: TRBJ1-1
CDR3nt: TGTGCCATCAGTGACCTGAACACTGAAGCTTTCTTT
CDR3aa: CAISDLNTEAFF

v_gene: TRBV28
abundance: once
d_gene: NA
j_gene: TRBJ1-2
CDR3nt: TGTGCCAGCAGAATACAAGGGGGGCCTAACTATGGCTACACCTTC
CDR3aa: CASRIQGGPNYGYTF

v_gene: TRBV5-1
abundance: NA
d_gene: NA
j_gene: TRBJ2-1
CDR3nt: TGCGCCAGCAGCTTCGCGGGAACCTACAATGAGCAGTTCTTC
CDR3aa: CASSFAGTYNEQFF

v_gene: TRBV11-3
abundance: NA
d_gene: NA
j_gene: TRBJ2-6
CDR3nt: TGTGCCAGCAGCCCCTGGGGGACTGGGGCCAACGTCCTGACTTTC
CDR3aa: CASSPWGTGANVLTF

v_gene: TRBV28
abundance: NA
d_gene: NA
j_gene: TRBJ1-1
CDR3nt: TGTGCCAGCAGTTTATATTATCGGGGCAGGAGTGAAGCTTTCTTT
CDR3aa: CASSLYYRGRSEAFF

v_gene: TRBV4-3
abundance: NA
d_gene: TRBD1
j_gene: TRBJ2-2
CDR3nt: TGCGCCAGCAGCCAAGATTGGGGACAGCCCGGGGAGCTGTTTTTT
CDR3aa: CASSQDWGQPGELFF

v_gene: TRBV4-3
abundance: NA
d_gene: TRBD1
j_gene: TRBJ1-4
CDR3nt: TGCGCCAGCAGCCAAGACCCACACGCTACAGGGGGAAAACTGTTTTTT
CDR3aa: CASSQDPHATGGKLFF

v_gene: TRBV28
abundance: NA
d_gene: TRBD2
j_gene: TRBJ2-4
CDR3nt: TGTGCCAGCATCCACGGGGAGGGCTCGAGAAACATTCAGTACTTC
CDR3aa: CASIHGEGSRNIQYF